The 19 T cell receptor beta chains reported below all come from one sample, sequenced in a study of early T cells in non-severe SARS-CoV-2 infection. TCRdb re-called the 5' RACE reads through MiXCR, storing one row per CDR3 protein. The profile shows about 79,000 distinct CDR3 sequences, around 11% of them singletons. What was sequenced was whole blood. The receptor source for this set is an adult who was a healthcare worker with PCR-confirmed SARS-CoV-2 infection or an uninfected control (not recorded which).

This clonotype was seen once. This may come from a read error, since a much larger clone is one base off. The chain is built from TRBV12-3 or TRBV12-4 and TRBJ1-1; 7 bases match TRBD1. CDR3 length equals 14 residues. The CDR3 is CVSSFQGEDTEAFF. The CDR3, as DNA: TGTGTCAGCAGTTTTCAGGGGGAGGACACTGAAGCTTTCTTT.

This clonotype was seen a few times. This sequence joins TRBV6-1 and TRBJ1-1; 10 bases agree with TRBD1. Germline CDR1 reads MNHNS; CDR2 reads SASEGT. The CDR3 length is 14 residues. V gave up 8 bases and J gave up 5 bases; unmatched junction bases: 8. For the CDR3, the DNA is TGTGCCAGCGGGGACAGGGGTGGTATGACTGAAGCTTTCTTT. This sequence encodes CASGDRGGMTEAFF.

The rearrangement joins TRBV6-5 to TRBJ2-7; D is unresolved. Trimming pared 5 bases from V and 1 base from J, leaving 9 bases between. The CDR3 covers 13 residues. CDR1 MNHEY and CDR2 SVGAGI come from the germline V gene. CDR3 nucleotides: TGTGCCAGCAGTCCCACAAGATCCTACGAGCAGTACTTC. Protein sequence: CASSPTRSYEQYF.

This clonotype has a count of ten or more. V is TRBV2 and J is TRBJ2-7; D remains ambiguous. CDR3 length: 12 amino acids. V lost 2 bases, J lost 7 bases, and 9 bases lay in between. CDR1 is SNHLY and CDR2 is FYNNEI in the germline V gene. CDR3 coding DNA: TGTGCCAGCAGTGAAATTAGCTGGGAGCAGTACTTC. As protein: CASSEISWEQYF.

The table lists this clonotype with a few counts. The V gene is TRBV4-2, the J gene TRBJ2-5; possibly TRBD1 for D (6 bases). Between the trimmed V and J ends, which lost 0 bases and 1 base, there was a span of 9 bases. The CDR3 has 15 amino acids. Germline V gives CDR1 LGHNA, CDR2 YNFKEQ. The CDR3 region is CASSQDPDSQETQYF. DNA for the CDR3: TGTGCCAGCAGCCAAGATCCGGACAGCCAAGAGACCCAGTACTTC.

Only a few counts were recorded for this clonotype. This chain links TRBV7-2 with TRBJ1-1, with D possibly TRBD1 on 5 matching bases. Trimming took off 0 bases at V and 5 bases at J, with 10 bases between the two ends. Germline V gene lookup returns CDR1 SGHTA and CDR2 FQGNSA. The CDR3 spans 14 residues. CDR3 coding DNA: TGTGCCAGCAGCTTAGCGCTGGGGGGGACTGAAGCTTTCTTT. It translates to CASSLALGGTEAFF.

This chain joins TRBV20-1 and TRBJ2-3, with D possibly matching TRBD2 (5 bases). Germline values: CDR1 DFQATT, CDR2 SNEGSKA (reference sequence). Trimming left V 3 bases short and J 4 bases short, with 11 bases between. This CDR3 has 13 residues. CDR3 sequence reads: CSASGVSPDTQYF. The DNA for the CDR3 is TGCAGTGCTAGCGGGGTCTCCCCAGATACGCAGTATTTT.

DNA for the CDR3: TGCGCCAGCAGCCCTAACCCCGGGGCCAGCAACGAGCAGTACTTC. This gives the protein CASSPNPGASNEQYF. The J gene is TRBJ2-7, the V gene TRBV5-1; D is perhaps TRBD1 or TRBD2 (5 bases each). Germline loops: CDR1 SGHRS, CDR2 YFSETQ. V was pared by 4 bases and J by 5 bases, with 19 bases between. This CDR3 is 15 amino acids long.

This clonotype appeared a few times. V and J are TRBV6-5 and TRBJ1-6; 10 bases agree with TRBD1. From germline, CDR1 is MNHEY and CDR2 SVGAGI. This CDR3 spans 18 amino acids. J was trimmed by 0 bases and V by 6 bases; bases with no gene match: 8. The CDR3 here is CASSTDRGLSSYNSPLHF. DNA for the CDR3: TGTGCCAGCAGCACGGACAGGGGGTTGAGCTCCTATAATTCACCCCTCCACTTT.

This clonotype appeared many times. This rearrangement joins TRBV5-6 to TRBJ1-1; possibly TRBD1 for D (6 bases). This CDR3 region has 15 residues. Trimming took 3 bases from V and 1 from J, leaving 13 bases between them. In germline, CDR1 is SGHDT, CDR2 YYEEEE. This CDR3 is CASSWGTFRNTEAFF. The CDR3 DNA is TGTGCCAGCAGCTGGGGGACATTTCGGAACACTGAAGCTTTCTTT.

In its sample, this clonotype was seen many times. This rearrangement joins TRBV5-1 to TRBJ2-7; TRBD1 might be the D (5 bases). Germline assignment: CDR1 SGHRS and CDR2 YFSETQ. The CDR3 consists of 15 residues. Between the trimmed V and J ends, which lost 3 bases and 2 bases, there was a span of 15 bases. This chain's CDR3 is CASSSPTGEPYEQYF. In nucleotides, the CDR3 is TGCGCCAGCAGCTCGCCCACAGGCGAACCCTACGAGCAGTACTTC.

In its sample, this clonotype was seen many times. This rearrangement joins TRBV12-2 to TRBJ1-2; the table's D call, TRBD1, was not checked against the DNA. TRBV12-2 is noted as a pseudogene. The CDR3 is 15 amino acids. CDR3 region: CASRSDRVGIYGYTF. CDR3 nucleotide sequence: TGTGCAAGTCGCTCGGACAGGGTAGGAATCTATGGCTACACCTTC.

The chain has TRBV5-8 and TRBJ1-2; D might be TRBD1 (6 bases). V lost 2 bases, J lost 8 bases, and 19 bases lay in between. Per the germline V gene, CDR1 is SGHTS and CDR2 is YDEGEE. The CDR3 runs to 15 residues. Written as DNA, the CDR3 is TGTGCCAGCAGCTTACCCAGGGGAATCACTAAAGGCTACACCTTC. This sequence encodes CASSLPRGITKGYTF.

This clonotype has only a few counts. This sequence joins TRBV7-2 and TRBJ2-2; D remains unclear. CDR3 length: 15 amino acids. The V end lost 4 bases, the J end lost 6 bases, and 15 bases lay between the germline ends. Germline assignment: CDR1 SGHTA and CDR2 FQGNSA. The CDR3 DNA is TGTGCCAGCAGCTCTCAAAGGGCCTCCGCCGGGGAGCTGTTTTTT. Amino acids: CASSSQRASAGELFF.

In its sample, this clonotype was seen a few times. A junction boundary mismatches the germline segment, possibly from a read error. V is TRBV20-1 and J is TRBJ1-3; no reliable D call. The germline gives CDR1 DFQATT, CDR2 SNEGSKA (reference sequence). The CDR3 length is 14 residues. The CDR3 region is CSAKQTGSENTIYF. In DNA, the CDR3 is TGCAGTGCTAAGCAGACTGGCTCTGAAAACACCATATATTTT.

At least ten counts were recorded for this clonotype. The chain joins TRBV15 to TRBJ2-1; TRBD1 agrees at 8 bases. Losses at the gene ends were 0 bases for V and 1 base for J; bases not matched to a gene: 5. There are 17 residues in the CDR3. The germline V gene encodes CDR1 LNHNV and CDR2 YYDKDF (reference sequence). The CDR3 sequence is CATSRDRGQGSYNEQFF. The DNA for the CDR3 is TGTGCCACCAGCAGAGATCGAGGACAGGGTTCCTACAATGAGCAGTTCTTC.

This clonotype was counted at least ten times. The chain recombines TRBV5-1 with TRBJ2-1; TRBD2 matches 10 bases. Germline CDR1 is SGHRS and CDR2 is YFSETQ. V was clipped by 1 base and J by 7 bases; unmatched bases: 5. CDR3 length equals 15 residues. The CDR3 sequence is CASSLLAGGANEQFF. In DNA, the CDR3 is TGCGCCAGCAGCTTGTTAGCGGGGGGAGCAAATGAGCAGTTCTTC.

This clonotype was counted ten times or more. The V gene is TRBV19, the J gene TRBJ2-3, with D hard to call. Germline V gene lookup returns CDR1 LNHDA and CDR2 SQIVND (reference sequence). V lost 7 bases, J lost 6 bases, and 14 bases lay in between. The CDR3 has 13 amino acids. CDR3 in DNA: TGTGCCAGTACCCTTCCAGGCGCCGATACGCAGTATTTT. Translation: CASTLPGADTQYF.

The chain uses TRBV5-6 and TRBJ1-6, with no clear D. The CDR3 is 13 residues long. V was cut by 3 bases and J by 10 bases, with 11 bases left in between. Germline CDR1 and CDR2: SGHDT and YYEEEE. The CDR3 spells CASSWTGRSPLHF. CDR3 nucleotides: TGTGCCAGCAGCTGGACTGGCAGATCACCCCTCCACTTT.